These T cell receptor beta chains were read from a single sample in a study of T-cell reconstitution after alpha-beta-depleted transplantation in children. Using its own MiXCR run on the PCR reads, TCRdb lists one record per CDR3 protein. Of around 680,000 distinct CDR3 sequences in the sample, roughly 17% were seen once. Material: PBMCs from the stem cell graft donor, obtained from the stem cell graft. All receptors derive from a human donor who donated a stem cell graft to a child with acute myeloid leukemia. Each CDR3 is given with its conserved first and last residue. The D gene is left open where the match is weak. The size field is filled for only some rows; it gives once, few, many or a size class.

14,TRBD2,few,TRBJ2-7,TRBV6-2/TRBV6-3,CASSGVAGDYEQYF,TGTGCCAGCAGTGGAGTAGCGGGCGACTACGAGCAGTACTTC
14,TRBD2,many,TRBJ2-7,TRBV13,CASSTRTSSYEQYF,TGTGCCAGCAGCACCCGGACTAGCTCCTACGAGCAGTACTTC
15,-,many,TRBJ2-7,TRBV20-1,CSARDHGAGDYEQYF,TGCAGTGCTAGAGATCATGGGGCAGGCGACTACGAGCAGTACTTC
17,-,many,TRBJ1-1,TRBV15,CATSRDPPEHTNTEAFF,TGTGCCACCAGCAGAGACCCACCCGAACACACGAACACTGAAGCTTTCTTT
17,TRBD1,many,TRBJ2-7,TRBV10-3,CAISENKGTGALIEQYF,TGTGCCATCAGTGAAAATAAGGGGACAGGGGCCCTGATCGAGCAGTACTTC
14,TRBD1,-,TRBJ2-5,TRBV20-1,CSASETGGGETQYF,TGCAGTGCTAGCGAGACAGGGGGCGGCGAGACCCAGTACTTC
14,TRBD2,-,TRBJ2-3,TRBV7-2,CASSWGGTTDTQYF,TGTGCCAGCAGCTGGGGGGGAACCACAGATACGCAGTATTTT
15,TRBD2,few,TRBJ2-3,TRBV7-2,CASSPSGGEVYTQYF,TGTGCCAGCAGCCCTAGCGGGGGGGAGGTATATACGCAGTATTTT
15,-,-,TRBJ1-6,TRBV20-1,CSARGQAGGDSPLHF,TGCAGTGCTAGAGGCCAGGCGGGGGGCGATTCACCCCTCCACTTT
14,TRBD1,many,TRBJ2-3,TRBV6-5,CASSPDRVTDTQYF,TGTGCCAGCAGTCCCGACAGGGTTACAGATACGCAGTATTTT
15,-,few,TRBJ1-5,TRBV5-1,CASSLTGQTNQPQHF,TGCGCCAGCAGCTTGACAGGGCAGACCAATCAGCCCCAGCATTTT
12,-,many,TRBJ2-1,TRBV20-1,CSARDDFGEQFF,TGCAGTGCTAGAGACGATTTCGGTGAGCAGTTCTTC
15,-,few,TRBJ1-1,TRBV7-2,CASSLYGGLNTEAFF,TGTGCCAGCAGCTTGTACGGGGGGTTAAACACTGAAGCTTTCTTT
15,-,-,TRBJ1-1,TRBV11-1,CASRPSGQMNTEAFF,TGTGCCAGCAGACCGAGCGGACAGATGAACACTGAAGCTTTCTTT
11,TRBD1,many,TRBJ1-2,TRBV20-1,CSGQGNYGYTF,TGCAGTGGACAGGGGAACTATGGCTACACCTTC